The source of this T cell receptor beta chain is a study of blood T cell repertoires in COVID-19. Generated by immunoSEQ multiplex PCR, the TCRdb table keeps only in-frame clones and is missing some. The top ten clones hold roughly 25% of a sample with roughly 160,000 clones, 88% of them seen once. The germline V gene encodes CDR1 SGHKS and CDR2 YYEKEE (reference sequence). With V trimmed by 4 bases and J by 1 base, 2 bases remained unmatched. This CDR3 region has 14 residues. This clone occurred once. The sequence derives from a man in his sixties with acute or convalescent COVID-19. The chain couples TRBV5-5 to TRBJ1-1; 9 bases are a match to TRBD1. Sequencing was carried out using peripheral blood. The CDR3 spells CASSQTGGNTEAFF. The CDR3 DNA follows: TGTGCCAGCAGCCAGACAGGGGGGAACACTGAAGCTTTCTTT.